The sequence of this T cell receptor beta chain was determined in a study of blood T cell repertoires in COVID-19. Whole-study context: From the United States, Italy and Spain came samples of acute and convalescent COVID-19. Sources were T cells, B-cell-depleted T cells, or PBMCs; the material itself was cDNA or gDNA.

Deletions cut 4 bases from V and 4 bases from J, with 7 bases between. Germline CDR1 MGHRA, CDR2 YSYEKL. The CDR3 consists of 12 residues. Data came from immunoSEQ multiplex PCR; TCRdb stores just in-frame clones and leaves some out. The sample has about 230,000 clones; 70% to 85% are singletons. Specimen: peripheral blood. The chain joins TRBV4-1 to TRBJ2-5; D remains unclear. The TCR sequence derives from a man between 35 and 55 years old who had recovered from COVID-19. CDR3 in amino acids: CASSPQIETQYF. CDR3 DNA sequence: TGCGCCAGCAGCCCACAGATAGAGACCCAGTACTTC.